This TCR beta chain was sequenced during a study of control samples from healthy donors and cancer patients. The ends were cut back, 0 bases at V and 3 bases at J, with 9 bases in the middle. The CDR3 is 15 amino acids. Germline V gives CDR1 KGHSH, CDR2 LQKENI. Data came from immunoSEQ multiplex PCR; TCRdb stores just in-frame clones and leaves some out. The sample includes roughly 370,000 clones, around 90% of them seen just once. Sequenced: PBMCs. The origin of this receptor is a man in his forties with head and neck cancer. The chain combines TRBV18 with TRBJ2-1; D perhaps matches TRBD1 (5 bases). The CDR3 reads CASSPPQGSYNEQFF. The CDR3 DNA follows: TGTGCCAGCTCACCACCCCAGGGAAGCTACAATGAGCAGTTCTTC.